This record concerns one T cell receptor beta chain sequence. The source of the sample is a study of blood T cell repertoires in COVID-19. Study summary: The study drew acute and convalescent COVID-19 samples from the United States, Italy and Spain. The analysed material was cDNA or gDNA that came from T cells, B-cell-depleted T cells, or PBMCs.

The CDR3 has 14 residues. Germline CDR1 SEHNR, CDR2 FQNEAQ (reference sequence). V was pared by 8 bases and J by 3 bases, with 17 bases between. As processed by the authors: Amplification with reference gene primers provided the estimates of nucleated cell counts. Profiled with immunoSEQ multiplex PCR; TCRdb holds only in-frame clones, not every one. V and J calls and clone size are copied from that table; D and trimming were computed from the DNA. Of some 170,000 clones listed, 76% were seen once; the top ten hold roughly 8.8%. The chain couples TRBV7-9 to TRBJ2-7; D might be TRBD1 (5 bases). The sequence derives from a woman aged 45-65 years with active or convalescent COVID-19. Sequences were obtained from peripheral blood. The CDR3 DNA sequence: TGTGCCAGCGCAGCGCCAGGGTTTATCTACGAGCAGTACTTC. This sequence encodes CASAAPGFIYEQYF. Using reference TRBV7-9 and TRBJ2-7 for the parts outside the CDR3, the full variable domain is DTGVSQNPRHKITKRGQNVTFRCDPISEHNRLYWYRQTLGQGPEFLTYFQNEAQLEKSRLLSDRFSAERPKGSFSTLEIQRTEQGDSAMYLCASAAPGFIYEQYFGPGTRLTVT.